These T cell receptor beta chains were read from a single sample in a study of cytomegalovirus exposure and HLA in healthy donors. Repertoires were generated with immunoSEQ multiplex PCR, while TCRdb's copy carries only in-frame clones and drops some. Here the sample table reports approximately 130,000 clones. The sequenced sample was PBMCs. The receptors here all came from a woman aged 55-69 years in good health and CMV-seronegative. Both conserved end residues are part of each CDR3. Fields, in order: V gene, J gene, D gene, CDR3 length, CDR3 DNA, CDR3 protein. The D gene is left open where the match is weak.

>TRBV29-1|TRBJ2-3|TRBD2|14
TGCAGCGTTGCCTCGGGGACTAGAGGAGATACGCAGTATTTT
CSVASGTRGDTQYF
>TRBV9|TRBJ2-6|TRBD2|15
TGTGCCAGCGGCGCGGGAGGGTCTGGGGCCAACGTCCTGACTTTC
CASGAGGSGANVLTF
>TRBV10-1|TRBJ2-7|-|15
TGCGCCAGCAGTGAGTCGATTGGGGCCTCCTACGAGCAGTACTTC
CASSESIGASYEQYF
>TRBV9|TRBJ2-2|TRBD1|16
TGTGCCAGCAGCGCAACAGGGGGCGCAGCCACCGGGGAGCTGTTTTTT
CASSATGGAATGELFF
>TRBV7-6|TRBJ2-5|TRBD1|14
TGTGCCAGCAGCTTTGGGACAGTACAAGAGACCCAGTACTTC
CASSFGTVQETQYF
>TRBV7-9|TRBJ2-5|TRBD1|14
TGTGCCAGCAGCTTAGCACAGGGGGGAGAGACCCAGTACTTC
CASSLAQGGETQYF
>TRBV13|TRBJ2-3|TRBD2|15
TGTGCCAGCAGCCCTCGGGCGGGAGGGCCGAATACGCAGTATTTT
CASSPRAGGPNTQYF
>TRBV6-5|TRBJ2-7|TRBD1|16
TGTGCCAGCAGTTCAGTTGGGACAGGGTCCTCCTACGAGCAGTACTTC
CASSSVGTGSSYEQYF
>TRBV2|TRBJ2-2|TRBD2|15
TGTGCCAGCTCCTCAAGCGGGGTGAACACCGGGGAGCTGTTTTTT
CASSSSGVNTGELFF
>TRBV5-4|TRBJ1-4|-|17
TGTGCCAGCAGCTTGGCCGGGAAGGGATCGACTAATGAAAAACTGTTTTTT
CASSLAGKGSTNEKLFF
>TRBV5-1|TRBJ2-3|-|17
TGCGCCAGCAGCTTGGCTGTCACCCAGGCGTACACAGATACGCAGTATTTT
CASSLAVTQAYTDTQYF
>TRBV6-5|TRBJ1-2|-|15
TGTGCCAGCAGTTACTCATCCGCCACTCGCCCCCCCTACACCTTC
CASSYSSATRPPYTF
>TRBV5-1|TRBJ2-7|TRBD1|15
TGCGCCAGCAGCTTGGCGGGGCAGGGGGCAGGCGAGCAGTACTTC
CASSLAGQGAGEQYF
>TRBV29-1|TRBJ2-2|TRBD1|14
TGCAGCGTTAATCCCGGGACAGCAACCGGGGAGCTGTTTTTT
CSVNPGTATGELFF
>TRBV29-1|TRBJ2-7|-|11
TGCAGCGTTGAAGAGGGGGGCGAGCAGTACTTC
CSVEEGGEQYF
>TRBV4-1|TRBJ2-6|-|16
TGCGCCAGCACCTCAACTCAGCGCTCTGGGGCCAACGTCCTGACTTTC
CASTSTQRSGANVLTF
>TRBV28|TRBJ1-6|-|17
TGTGCCAGCAGTTTAGGCGGGGGGAGCTCCTATAATTCACCCCTCCACTTT
CASSLGGGSSYNSPLHF
>TRBV2|TRBJ2-7|TRBD2|15
TGTGCCAGCAGTGAAAAGCTAGCGGGAACCTACGAGCAGTACTTC
CASSEKLAGTYEQYF
>TRBV6-5|TRBJ2-2|TRBD2|15
TGTGCCAGCAGGCTAGCGGGAGTTGGCACCGGGGAGCTGTTTTTT
CASRLAGVGTGELFF
>TRBV28|TRBJ1-5|TRBD1|13
TGTGCCAGCAGTTTAGCAGGGGGCTTAAAAGGACATTTT
CASSLAGGLKGHF
>TRBV4-1|TRBJ2-5|TRBD1|13
TGCGCCAGCAGCCAAGGACAGGGGGGGGAGCAGTACTTC
CASSQGQGGEQYF
>TRBV5-1|TRBJ2-7|TRBD2|15
TGCGCCAGCAGCTTGGATGGTAGCGGGGCCGACGAGCAGTACTTC
CASSLDGSGADEQYF
>TRBV18|TRBJ2-7|TRBD1|15
TGTGCCAGCTCACCGGGGACAGGGGGCTCCTACGAGCAGTACTTC
CASSPGTGGSYEQYF
>TRBV21-1|TRBJ1-1|-|14
TGTGCCAGCAGCAAAGCGAACAGGGATACTGAAGCTTTCTTT
CASSKANRDTEAFF
>TRBV15|TRBJ2-1|TRBD1|14
TGTGCCACCAGCAGCGGGACAGGGAGGCATGAGCAGTTCTTC
CATSSGTGRHEQFF
>TRBV29-1|TRBJ1-2|TRBD1|11
TGCAGCGCCTGGACAGGGCATGGCTACACCTTC
CSAWTGHGYTF
>TRBV4-1|TRBJ1-1|-|13
TGCGCCAGCAGCCTCGGACAGAACACTGAAGCTTTCTTT
CASSLGQNTEAFF
>TRBV10-3|TRBJ1-2|TRBD1|13
TGTGCCATCAGTGAGGGACAGGTGTCCGGCTACACCTTC
CAISEGQVSGYTF
>TRBV28|TRBJ1-2|-|13
TGTGCCAGCAGCAATTATGACAGCTATGGCTACACCTTC
CASSNYDSYGYTF
>TRBV18|TRBJ2-1|TRBD2|16
TGTGCCAGCTCACCAGAGGGAACTAGCGGGAGCAATGAGCAGTTCTTC
CASSPEGTSGSNEQFF
>TRBV6-5|TRBJ2-5|TRBD2|15
TGTGCCAGCAGTTACTCGAGGACTAGCGCGGAGACCCAGTACTTC
CASSYSRTSAETQYF
>TRBV6-5|TRBJ2-7|-|14
TGTGCCAGCAGTTACTCGGGGAGGGGGAGCGAGCAGTACTTC
CASSYSGRGSEQYF
>TRBV9|TRBJ2-1|-|14
TGTGCCAGCAGCGGGGCGGAGGCCTACAATGAGCAGTTCTTC
CASSGAEAYNEQFF
>TRBV5-1|TRBJ1-5|-|15
TGCGCCAGCAGCTTGGAGGCAGGGATTAATCAGCCCCAGCATTTT
CASSLEAGINQPQHF
>TRBV6-1|TRBJ1-1|-|13
TGTGCCACCGATCGGGGGATGAACACTGAAGCTTTCTTT
CATDRGMNTEAFF
>TRBV15|TRBJ2-2|TRBD2|12
TGTGCCACGCGGGAGGGGGCCGGGGAGCTGTTTTTT
CATREGAGELFF
>TRBV7-2|TRBJ2-1|TRBD2|11
TGTGCCAGCAGCTCTGGGACTAGGCGGTTCTTC
CASSSGTRRFF
>TRBV7-2|TRBJ1-3|-|16
TGTGCCAGCAGCTCGTTCACAGGCTTCTCTGGAAACACCATATATTTT
CASSSFTGFSGNTIYF
>TRBV28|TRBJ1-2|TRBD1|15
TGTGCCAGCAGTTCATCCCGGGACAGGGGGCGTGGCTACACCTTC
CASSSSRDRGRGYTF
>TRBV13|TRBJ1-1|-|15
TGTGCCAGCAGGGTTGGGACAAACCTGAACACTGAAGCTTTCTTT
CASRVGTNLNTEAFF
>TRBV28|TRBJ1-5|-|17
TGTGCCAGCAGTTTAATCGAGGCGGGGGTAGGAGGTCAGCCCCAGCATTTT
CASSLIEAGVGGQPQHF
>TRBV7-9|TRBJ2-1|TRBD1|18
TGTGCCAGTCCCATAGGGTCGGGACAGGTCCTGCGCTACAATGAGCAGTTCTTC
CASPIGSGQVLRYNEQFF
>TRBV9|TRBJ2-7|-|13
TGTGCCAGCAGCGGGAGAACCGGACTACAGCAGTACTTC
CASSGRTGLQQYF
>TRBV7-2|TRBJ2-3|TRBD2|16
TGTGCCAGCACCCCTCGGCGGGGGGGCCGATCAGATACGCAGTATTTT
CASTPRRGGRSDTQYF
>TRBV11-2|TRBJ2-7|TRBD2|14
TGTGCCAGCAGCTCGACGACTAGCGGGCGGGAACAGTACTTC
CASSSTTSGREQYF
>TRBV28|TRBJ1-6|TRBD1|17
TGTGCCAGCAGTTTGGGGGACAGGGGGTCCTATAATTCACCCCTCCACTTT
CASSLGDRGSYNSPLHF
>TRBV5-1|TRBJ2-7|TRBD2|14
TGCGCCAGCAGTTTTGACAGCGGGGGCTACGAGCAGTACTTC
CASSFDSGGYEQYF
>TRBV4-1|TRBJ2-7|TRBD2|17
TGCGCCAGCAGCCAAGAGGGTGCAGCGGGGGTTCCCTACGAGCAGTACTTC
CASSQEGAAGVPYEQYF
>TRBV29-1|TRBJ2-3|TRBD2|15
TGCAGCGTGGAGACTAGCGGGAGCTACACAGATACGCAGTATTTT
CSVETSGSYTDTQYF
>TRBV5-6|TRBJ2-1|TRBD2|18
TGTGCCAGCAGCTCCGGCGGACTAGCGGGGGGTCGCTACAATGAGCAGTTCTTC
CASSSGGLAGGRYNEQFF
>TRBV6-6|TRBJ1-2|-|16
TGTGCCAGCAGTGCTGGACGCAACAGGGCCGTCTATGGCTACACCTTC
CASSAGRNRAVYGYTF